The rows below give T cell receptor beta chains drawn from one sample of a study of post-analysis software for immune sequencing data. In TCRdb, the PCR reads were re-called with MiXCR into one record per CDR3 protein. Of just over 250,000 distinct CDR3 sequences in the sample, 36% are singletons; the top ten hold around 4.8%. Specimen: blood. These receptors came from a girl aged 10-17 years with multiple sclerosis. Both conserved end residues are part of each CDR3. A D gene is named only where the DNA matches it firmly. The size entry is marked missing in some rows and otherwise reads once, few, many or a size class.

NA,TRBV13,TRBJ2-7,TRBD2,CASSRSGLVGYEQYF,TGTGCCAGCAGCCGCTCGGGACTAGTTGGCTACGAGCAGTACTTC
many,TRBV4-1,TRBJ1-2,NA,CASSQDGRGGYTF,TGCGCCAGCAGCCAAGATGGGAGGGGCGGCTACACCTTC
many,TRBV20-1,TRBJ2-3,TRBD2,CSAGGAGGDTTSTDTQYF,TGCAGTGCTGGGGGAGCGGGAGGGGACACAACCAGCACAGATACGCAGTATTTT
once,TRBV7-3,TRBJ2-3,NA,CASSSTHSTDTQYF,TGTGCCAGCAGCTCCACGCATAGCACAGATACGCAGTATTTT
many,TRBV12-3/TRBV12-4,TRBJ2-5,NA,CASSSSPRETQYF,TGTGCCAGCAGCTCAAGCCCCCGGGAGACCCAGTACTTC
few,TRBV10-3,TRBJ1-3,TRBD1,CAIRSGTGVGGNTIYF,TGTGCCATCAGATCCGGGACAGGAGTAGGCGGAAACACCATATATTTT
NA,TRBV5-1,TRBJ2-3,NA,CASGLVGTDTQYF,TGCGCCAGCGGCTTGGTTGGCACAGATACGCAGTATTTT
many,TRBV15,TRBJ1-6,NA,CATSSAPGQVNSPLHF,TGTGCCACCAGCAGTGCCCCGGGACAAGTAAATTCACCCCTCCACTTT
many,TRBV12-3/TRBV12-4,TRBJ2-1,NA,CASSFLFWDEQFF,TGTGCCAGCAGTTTCTTATTTTGGGATGAGCAGTTCTTC
many,TRBV4-2,TRBJ1-1,NA,CASSAFDTEAFF,TGTGCCAGCAGCGCGTTCGACACTGAAGCTTTCTTT
NA,TRBV4-3,TRBJ2-7,NA,CASSQDLQGSYEQYF,TGCGCCAGCAGCCAAGATCTCCAAGGGAGCTACGAGCAGTACTTC
few,TRBV5-1,TRBJ2-1,TRBD2,CASSPGTSGKFDEQFF,TGCGCCAGCAGCCCAGGGACTAGCGGGAAGTTTGATGAGCAGTTCTTC
many,TRBV7-9,TRBJ1-2,NA,CASSLNYGQDGYTF,TGTGCCAGCAGCTTGAACTATGGGCAGGATGGCTACACCTTC
few,TRBV20-1,TRBJ2-2,TRBD1,CSASDRERTGELFF,TGCAGTGCTAGTGACAGGGAGAGAACCGGGGAGCTGTTTTTT
many,TRBV7-2,TRBJ2-5,TRBD2,CASSSSSGLALPRETQYF,TGTGCCAGCAGCTCCTCCTCGGGACTAGCGCTTCCAAGAGAAACCCAGTACTTC
NA,TRBV19,TRBJ1-1,NA,CASSKTRDTEAFF,TGTGCCAGCAGCAAAACAAGGGACACTGAAGCTTTCTTT
NA,TRBV28,TRBJ2-1,TRBD2,CASRPSGVSYNEQFF,TGTGCCAGCAGACCTAGCGGGGTCTCCTACAATGAGCAGTTCTTC
many,TRBV7-2,TRBJ2-3,NA,CASSSPYPTDTQYF,TGTGCCAGCAGCTCTCCTTATCCCACAGATACGCAGTATTTT
many,TRBV20-1,TRBJ2-3,NA,CSAGRVSGGETDTQYF,TGCAGTGCCGGACGCGTATCAGGGGGGGAAACAGATACGCAGTATTTT
NA,TRBV28,TRBJ2-7,NA,CASSPGGSTSEQYF,TGTGCCAGCAGTCCAGGGGGGAGTACCTCCGAGCAGTACTTC
few,TRBV6-2/TRBV6-3,TRBJ2-7,TRBD2,CASSFAGLVYYEQYF,TGTGCCAGCAGTTTCGCCGGACTAGTTTATTACGAGCAGTACTTC
few,TRBV20-1,TRBJ1-6,NA,CSARRGRKGNSPLHF,TGCAGTGCTCGGCGGGGAAGGAAGGGAAATTCACCCCTCCACTTT
NA,TRBV20-1,TRBJ1-6,TRBD1,CSARTGTGYSNSPLHF,TGCAGTGCTAGAACCGGGACAGGATACTCTAATTCACCCCTCCACTTT
NA,TRBV18,TRBJ2-3,NA,CASSPANTDTQYF,TGTGCCAGCTCACCGGCGAACACAGATACGCAGTATTTT
NA,TRBV7-9,TRBJ2-5,TRBD2,CPSSSRAGRGETQYF,TGTCCCAGCAGCTCTAGAGCGGGAAGGGGAGAGACCCAGTACTTC